This TCR beta chain was sequenced in a study of blood T cells in healthy people across ages. Between the trimmed V and J ends, which lost 1 base and 0 bases, there was a span of 10 bases. Germline values: CDR1 SGHVS, CDR2 FNYEAQ. The CDR3 totals 17 residues. Study-level points and caveats: Compared with aged donors, long-lived donors showed fewer expanded clones, suggesting selection.

PCR was performed a second time for 7 to 11 cycles using a sample-barcoded 5' primer and a J-beta primer mix. Via MiXCR, TCRdb re-called the 5' RACE reads, giving one row per CDR3 protein. The sample holds about 1 million distinct CDR3 sequences, more than 35% seen once. With regard to this clonotype: Its antigen is currently unknown.

The source material was blood. The chain uses TRBV7-6 and TRBJ2-6; D might be TRBD1 (5 bases). The clonotype originates from a woman aged 60 to 75 in good health. Written as DNA, the CDR3 is TGTGCCAGCAGCTTAGATTCACAGGTCTCTGGGGCCAACGTCCTGACTTTC. Translation: CASSLDSQVSGANVLTF.